These 24 T cell receptor beta chains were all obtained from the same sample, sequenced in a study of tumor and adjacent non-tumor tissue in lung cancer. Three rounds of nested PCR, following a modified ARM-PCR protocol, produced the TCRbeta library. TCRdb reanalysed the multiplex PCR reads using MiXCR and keeps one entry per CDR3 protein. Altogether more than 85,000 distinct CDR3 sequences are present, roughly two thirds being singletons, with the ten largest covering around 20%. This sample's RNA came from whole unsorted tissue. Distant lung tissue was collected more than 3 cm away from the tumor edge. The sample consisted of distant non-tumor lung tissue. Receptors originate from a man aged 60 to 75 with non-small cell lung cancer.

Remarks on this clonotype: An end of the junction does not agree with germline; a read error may underlie this. The V call is TRBV11-2, the J call TRBJ2-2; TRBD2 matches 9 bases. CDR1 and CDR2 (germline): SGHAT, FQNNGV. This CDR3 contains 18 residues. DNA for the CDR3: TGTGCCGGCAGCTCGGGATTAGCGGGAGCGACGAACACCGGGGAACTGTTTTTT. This encodes CAGSSGLAGATNTGELFF.

Worth noting for this clonotype: The junction shows a germline mismatch at one end, possibly a read error. The chain uses TRBV29-1 and TRBJ2-1; a weak D match, TRBD2 (5 bases). The DNA end is more similar to TRBJ2-7, so the J call may be wrong. This CDR3 contains 15 residues. From germline, CDR1 is SQVTM and CDR2 ANQGSEA. The CDR3, as DNA: TGCAGTGTTGAGGGTAGTTACATCTCCTACAATGAGCAGTACTTC. Translated: CSVEGSYISYNEQYF.

A note on this clonotype: The junction differs from germline at one of its ends, possibly a read error. V and J are TRBV29-1 and TRBJ2-2; no firm D call. Germline loops: CDR1 SQVTM, CDR2 ANQGSEA. The CDR3 has 14 amino acids. This CDR3 reads CSVGAGTNTAELFF. CDR3 coding DNA: TGCAGTGTTGGTGCAGGCACGAACACCGCGGAGCTGTTTTTT.

Details on this clonotype: A much bigger clone sits one base away, suggesting this may be a read error. V usage is TRBV12-3 or TRBV12-4 and J usage is TRBJ2-3, with 8 nucleotides matching TRBD1. The CDR3 totals 15 residues. V lost 5 bases and J lost 2; bases outside the gene matches: 6. CDR3 protein: CASSIRQGPTDTQYF. CDR3 sequence (DNA): TGTGCCAGCAGTATTCGACAGGGGCCCACAGATACGCAGTATTTT.

Comment on this clonotype: Being one base from a much bigger clone, this may be a read error. The rearrangement links TRBV12-3 or TRBV12-4 to TRBJ1-5; D call uncertain. V lost 1 base to trimming and J lost 2 bases, with 12 bases between them. The CDR3 extends over 16 amino acids. The CDR3 loop is CASSLVARLGNQPQHF. The CDR3 DNA sequence: TGTGCCAGCAGTTTAGTGGCGCGCTTGGGCAATCAGCCCCAGCATTTT.

In regard to this clonotype: A clone one base away is much larger, so this may be a read error. The rearrangement links TRBV30 to TRBJ2-7; a weak D match, TRBD1 (6 bases). Germline CDR1 GTSNPN, CDR2 SVGIG (reference sequence). The CDR3 covers 13 residues. Trimming took 2 bases from V and 4 from J, leaving 12 bases between them. The DNA for the CDR3 is TGTGCCTGGAGTTACGGACAGAAGTACGAGCAGTACTTC. As protein: CAWSYGQKYEQYF.

This clonotype was counted a single time. V usage is TRBV4-2 and J usage is TRBJ2-4, with D perhaps TRBD2 (6 bases). The CDR3 is 19 amino acids. CDR1 is LGHNA, CDR2 YNFKEQ, per germline. Trimming removed 0 bases at V and 5 bases at J, with 23 bases between. CDR3 region: CASSQESFGDSGPENIQYF. CDR3 bases: TGTGCCAGCAGCCAAGAAAGTTTCGGGGACTCAGGTCCGGAAAACATTCAGTACTTC.

The chain employs TRBV7-9 and TRBJ1-1; no reliable D call. Germline V gene data show CDR1 as SEHNR and CDR2 as FQNEAQ (reference sequence). The V gene lost 5 bases and the J gene lost 8 bases, with 12 bases spanning the gap. This CDR3 comprises 12 residues. The CDR3 region has the DNA TGTGCCAGCAGCCGATTCGGGGTCGAAGCTTTCTTT. Amino acids: CASSRFGVEAFF.

This clonotype appeared a few times. This may arise from a read error, as a much more abundant clone is one base away. V is TRBV6-6 and J is TRBJ2-2, with 7 bases lining up with TRBD2. Per germline, CDR1 MNHNY and CDR2 SVGAGI (reference sequence). The CDR3 sequence is 17 residues long. The CDR3 DNA sequence: TGTGCCAGCAGCGCCGCGGGGCGGGGGAGCAACACCGGGGAGCTGCTTTTT. Translated: CASSAAGRGSNTGELLF.

This chain uses TRBV4-2 with TRBJ2-7, with D unclear. The CDR3 sequence is 16 residues long. V was shortened by 4 bases and J by 3 bases, with 19 bases between the two germline ends. Germline CDR1 LGHNA, CDR2 YNFKEQ. CDR3 nucleotide sequence: TGTGCCAGCAGCCGAACCCTCTCGGACCGCCGCTACGAGCAGTACTTC. This translates into CASSRTLSDRRYEQYF.

To note about this clonotype: A read error may explain this, as a much larger clone is one base away. This chain connects TRBV5-8 to TRBJ2-7; 11 nucleotides agree with TRBD1. Per germline, CDR1 SGHTS and CDR2 YDEGEE. This CDR3 region has 16 residues. This chain's CDR3 is CANSYLLGQGGYEQYF. CDR3 nucleotides: TGTGCCAACAGCTACCTCCTGGGACAGGGGGGTTACGAGCAGTACTTC.

This clonotype was observed a few times. A much larger clone differs from this one at a single base, so this may be a read error. In DNA form, the CDR3 reads TGTACCAGCAGCCGGATAACCCGGGCCACAGATACGCAGTTTTTT. Translation gives CTSSRITRATDTQFF. This chain uses TRBV11-3 with TRBJ2-3; D is unclear. This CDR3 contains 15 residues. Looked up from germline, CDR1 is SGHNT and CDR2 is YENEEA.

The chain couples TRBV29-1 to TRBJ2-2; D may be TRBD2 (5 bases). Germline CDR1 and CDR2: SQVTM and ANQGSEA. The CDR3 length is 15 residues. V lost 4 bases to trimming and J lost 2 bases, with 14 bases between them. The CDR3 sequence is CSVVSGSRNTGELFF. The CDR3, as DNA: TGCAGCGTTGTAAGTGGGAGCCGTAACACCGGGGAGCTGTTTTTT.

This clonotype was seen more than once but under ten times. This could be a read error, since a much larger clone is one nucleotide away. This is likely a read error, given that the CDR3 carries no conserved phenylalanine or tryptophan at its end. The rearrangement links TRBV29-1 to TRBJ2-5; D gene unclear. V lost 4 bases and J lost 0, with 9 bases in between. Germline CDR1 and CDR2: SQVTM and ANQGSEA. The CDR3 is made up of 13 amino acids. CDR3: CSVGHSYQETQYL. CDR3 DNA: TGCAGCGTTGGACACTCGTACCAAGAGACCCAGTACTTA.

At least ten counts were recorded for this clonotype. The gene calls are TRBV12-3 or TRBV12-4 and TRBJ1-6, with 9 bases identical to TRBD1. Trimming removed 5 bases from V and 10 bases from J; junction bases left unmatched: 12. The CDR3 covers 16 residues. The CDR3 DNA sequence: TGTGCCAGCAGTCTACGGACGACAGGGGGTGGCTCACCCCTCCACTTT. Amino acid sequence: CASSLRTTGGGSPLHF.

This clonotype has ten or more counts. This chain uses TRBV12-3 or TRBV12-4 with TRBJ2-1; D is ambiguous. Trimming took off 2 bases at V and 6 bases at J, with 20 bases between the two ends. CDR3 length: 17 residues. The chain's CDR3 is CASSLRSGSLTRNEQFF. The CDR3 coding sequence is TGTGCCAGCAGTTTAAGATCCGGGTCACTTACTCGCAATGAGCAGTTCTTC.

The rearrangement joins TRBV4-1 to TRBJ1-5, with 7 bases fitting TRBD1. Trimming cost V 6 bases and J 8 bases; bases outside gene matches: 16. In germline, CDR1 is MGHRA, CDR2 YSYEKL. The CDR3 covers 16 residues. The CDR3 DNA is TGCGCCAGCAGTCGCAACGACAGGGCCGGGAGTAAGCCCCAGCATTTT. Translation: CASSRNDRAGSKPQHF.

The chain links TRBV25-1 to TRBJ2-3; 11 bases are shared with TRBD2. V shed 3 bases, J shed 2 bases, and the junction held 7 bases outside the gene matches. Per the germline V gene, CDR1 is MGHDK and CDR2 is SYGVNS. CDR3 length: 17 amino acids. CDR3 residues: CASSDLTSGNFTDTQYF. In DNA, the CDR3 is TGTGCCAGCAGTGATCTGACTAGCGGGAATTTCACAGATACGCAGTATTTT. Supplemented by reference TRBV25-1 and TRBJ2-3, the full variable domain reads EADIYQTPRYLVIGTGKKITLECSQTMGHDKMYWYQQDPGMELHLIHYSYGVNSTEKGDLSSESTVSRIRTEHFPLTLESARPSHTSQYLCASSDLTSGNFTDTQYFGPGTRLTVL.

The genes are TRBV29-1 and TRBJ2-7, with D possibly TRBD2 on 5 matching bases. Germline-derived CDR1 and CDR2 are SQVTM and ANQGSEA. CDR3 length equals 13 residues. V was pared by 8 bases and J by 8 bases, with 22 bases between. CDR3 sequence (DNA): TGCAGCCACTCCGAGGGCCTGGCCGTCAAGCAGTACTTC. Protein sequence: CSHSEGLAVKQYF.

A remark on this clonotype: The CDR3 does not close with the conserved phenylalanine or tryptophan, likely indicating a read error. The chain couples TRBV6-2 or TRBV6-3 to TRBJ2-2; D call uncertain. V lost 2 bases and J 5 bases, leaving 6 bases between the germline ends. CDR1 is MNHEY, CDR2 SVGEGT, per germline. CDR3 size: 13 residues. DNA for the CDR3: TGTGCCAGCAGTTACCCAGGTACCGGGGAGCTGTTTTCT. It translates to CASSYPGTGELFS.

In this sample, this clonotype turned up many times. The chain links TRBV29-1 to TRBJ2-1; the match to TRBD2 covers 7 bases. Germline V gives CDR1 SQVTM, CDR2 ANQGSEA. Losses at the gene ends were 7 bases for V and 3 bases for J; bases not matched to a gene: 3. The CDR3 is 12 residues long. CDR3 nucleotides: TGCAGCGCTTCGGGGGGCTACAATGAGCAGTTCTTC. Translation: CSASGGYNEQFF.

This clonotype was detected many times. The chain is built from TRBV7-9 and TRBJ1-1, with 8 bases matching TRBD1. The J segment lost 6 bases and the V segment lost 5 bases, leaving 2 bases of the junction unmatched. Germline V lookup: CDR1 SEHNR, CDR2 FQNEAQ (reference sequence). The length of the CDR3 is 12 residues. CDR3 sequence (DNA): TGTGCCAGCAGCCCACAGGGGGCTGAAGCTTTCTTT. This sequence encodes CASSPQGAEAFF.

The chain couples TRBV6-2 or TRBV6-3 to TRBJ2-5; D call uncertain. Trimming removed 10 bases at V and 4 bases at J, with 22 bases between. Germline-derived CDR1 and CDR2 are MNHEY and SVGEGT. The CDR3 is 15 amino acids. The DNA for the CDR3 is TGTGCCAACAGAACGGCGCGTGTGTCGCGAGAGACCCAGTACTTC. Residues: CANRTARVSRETQYF.

As concerns this clonotype: At one of its ends the junction is not consistent with the germline gene, which may arise from a read error. The chain carries TRBV11-3 and TRBJ2-1; D is uncertain. The CDR3 extends over 12 amino acids. CDR1 is SGHNT, CDR2 YENEEA, per germline. This chain's CDR3 is CASNPNTDEQFF. As DNA, the CDR3 is TGCGCCAGCAACCCAAACACGGATGAGCAGTTCTTC.